This TCR beta chain was identified during a study of response to subunit inactivated influenza vaccine. About this clonotype itself: Antigen: not known.

Study-wide findings and caveats: That few new T cells are recruited by each seasonal influenza vaccination was the authors' suggestion.

TCRdb re-derived calls from the RT-PCR reads in MiXCR, one entry per CDR3 protein. The table has 500,000 or so distinct CDR3 sequences, approximately 16% seen once. Trimming pared 7 bases from V and 5 bases from J, leaving 14 bases between. The germline V gene encodes CDR1 ENHRY and CDR2 SYGVKD. This CDR3 spans 14 amino acids. The chain is built from TRBV10-3 and TRBJ2-2, with a possible D match to TRBD2 (6 bases). This sequence originates from a man between 50 and 75 years old who received an inactivated influenza vaccine. Sequencing used CD4+ T cells sorted from PBMCs, obtained roughly 24 months after vaccination. Here the CDR3 DNA reads TGTGCCATCACAGGTAGCGGAACAACCGGGGAGCTGTTTTTT. It codes for CAITGSGTTGELFF.